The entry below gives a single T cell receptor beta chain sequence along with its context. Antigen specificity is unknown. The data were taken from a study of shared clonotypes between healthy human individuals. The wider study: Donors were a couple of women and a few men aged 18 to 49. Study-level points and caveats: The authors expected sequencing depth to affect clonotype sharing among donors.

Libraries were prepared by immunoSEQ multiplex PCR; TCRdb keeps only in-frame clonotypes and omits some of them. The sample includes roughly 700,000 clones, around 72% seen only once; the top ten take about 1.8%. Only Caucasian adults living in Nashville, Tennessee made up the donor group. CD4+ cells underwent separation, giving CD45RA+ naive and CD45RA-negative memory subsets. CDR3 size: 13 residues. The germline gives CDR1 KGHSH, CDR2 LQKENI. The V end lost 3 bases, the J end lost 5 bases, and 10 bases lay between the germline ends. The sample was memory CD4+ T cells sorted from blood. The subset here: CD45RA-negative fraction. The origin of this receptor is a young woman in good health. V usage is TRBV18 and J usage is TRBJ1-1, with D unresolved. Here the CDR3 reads CASSPPGRTEAFF. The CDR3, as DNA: TGTGCCAGCTCACCTCCGGGCAGGACTGAAGCTTTCTTT.